Below, 26 T cell receptor beta chains from the same sample are listed, as sequenced in a study of shared clonotypes between healthy human individuals. Assay used: immunoSEQ multiplex PCR; TCRdb lists only in-frame clones, some missing. The sample yields under 650,000 clones, less than 96% seen once. The sample consisted of naive CD4+ T cells sorted from blood. Subset specified: CD45RA+ positively selected. These receptor sequences come from a woman under 40 in good health.

This clone showed up just once. The rearrangement joins TRBV7-9 to TRBJ2-7, with D possibly matching TRBD1 (5 bases). CDR1 is SEHNR, CDR2 FQNEAQ, per germline (reference sequence). This CDR3 spans 14 amino acids. V lost 5 bases and J lost 6, with 17 bases in between. The chain's CDR3 is CASSPGHINTEQYF. CDR3 bases: TGTGCCAGCAGCCCAGGGCACATAAATACCGAGCAGTACTTC.

The CDR3 is CASSPRSLAGNSYNEQFF. CDR3 nucleotide sequence: TGTGCCAGCTCACCACGGAGCCTAGCGGGGAACTCCTACAATGAGCAGTTCTTC. This chain joins TRBV18 and TRBJ2-1, with 9 bases matching TRBD2. V lost 1 base to trimming and J lost 0 bases; unmatched junction nucleotides: 7. This CDR3 comprises 18 residues. CDR1 is KGHSH and CDR2 is LQKENI in the germline V gene.

The chain links TRBV5-1 to TRBJ2-5, with D perhaps assigned TRBD1 or TRBD2 (5 bases each). CDR1 is SGHRS, CDR2 YFSETQ, per germline. The germline V and J ends were trimmed by 4 bases and 2 bases, with 18 bases remaining between them. This CDR3 is 16 amino acids long. CDR3 loop: CASSIPYGTAQETQYF. In DNA, the CDR3 is TGCGCCAGCAGCATACCTTATGGGACGGCTCAAGAGACCCAGTACTTC.

This clone showed up just once. The chain has TRBV7-2 and TRBJ1-1; a possible D gene is TRBD1 (6 bases). V gave up 2 bases and J gave up 3 bases, with 10 bases separating them. CDR1 is SGHTA, CDR2 FQGNSA, per germline. This CDR3 has 14 residues. The CDR3, as DNA: TGTGCCAGCAGCTTATCACGGGGGCACACTGAAGCTTTCTTT. This codes for CASSLSRGHTEAFF. Using reference TRBV7-2 and TRBJ1-1 for the parts outside the CDR3, the full variable domain is GAGVSQSPSNKVTEKGKDVELRCDPISGHTALYWYRQSLGQGLEFLIYFQGNSAPDKSGLPSDRFSAERTGGSVSTLTIQRTQQEDSAVYLCASSLSRGHTEAFFGQGTRLTVV.

This chain's CDR3 is CASTPGDRIYGYTF. DNA of the CDR3: TGTGCCAGCACCCCGGGGGACAGGATCTATGGCTACACCTTC. The gene calls are TRBV6-5 and TRBJ1-2; 8 bases are shared with TRBD1. This CDR3 comprises 14 residues. The junction had 8 bases not matched to a gene; V was cut back by 7 bases and J by 4 bases. Germline V lookup: CDR1 MNHEY, CDR2 SVGAGI.

V is TRBV27 and J is TRBJ2-1; 7 bases are a match to TRBD1. Germline CDR1 is MNHEY and CDR2 is SMNVEV (reference sequence). The CDR3 is 15 residues long. Trimming cost V 5 bases and J 0 bases; bases outside gene matches: 4. CDR3 loop: CASSATGSSYNEQFF. The DNA for the CDR3 is TGTGCCAGCAGTGCGACAGGGAGCTCCTACAATGAGCAGTTCTTC.

The chain uses TRBV6-6 and TRBJ2-5; 9 bases agree with TRBD2. The J call is doubtful: the DNA matches TRBJ2-7 better. The CDR3 is 13 amino acids. Germline V gene data show CDR1 as MNHNY and CDR2 as SVGAGI (reference sequence). The CDR3 coding sequence is TGTGCCAGCAGGCTAGCGGGGAGCAGCGAGCAGTACTTC. Encoded protein: CASRLAGSSEQYF.

The V call is TRBV10-3, the J call TRBJ2-5, with D possibly TRBD2 on 6 matching bases. The DNA end favors TRBJ2-7, so the J call may be wrong. This CDR3 comprises 15 residues. Germline assignment: CDR1 ENHRY and CDR2 SYGVKD. The CDR3 DNA follows: TGTGCCATCAGTGAGTCGGGGGGACTCCACTACGAGCAGTACTTC. Its translation is CAISESGGLHYEQYF.

The CDR3 DNA is TGTGCCATCAGGGGGACAGGGGATAGCAATCAGCCCCAGCATTTT. Translation gives CAIRGTGDSNQPQHF. This chain uses TRBV10-3 with TRBJ1-5, with 10 bases identical to TRBD1. CDR3 length equals 15 residues. CDR1 is ENHRY, CDR2 SYGVKD, per germline. Trimming removed 6 bases from V and 0 bases from J; junction bases left unmatched: 2.

The rearrangement uses TRBV7-3 and TRBJ2-7, with TRBD1 matching over 10 bases. V lost 5 bases to trimming and J lost 5 bases; unmatched junction nucleotides: 6. The CDR3 length is 14 residues. CDR1 and CDR2 (germline): SGHTA, FQGTGA. CDR3 protein: CASSTGTGAHEQYF. CDR3 DNA: TGTGCCAGCAGCACCGGGACAGGGGCCCACGAGCAGTACTTC.

V gene TRBV7-9 combines with J gene TRBJ1-6, with D uncertain. CDR1 is SEHNR and CDR2 is FQNEAQ in the germline V gene (reference sequence). V was cut by 5 bases and J by 7 bases, with 3 bases left in between. The CDR3 length is 11 residues. CDR3 protein: CASSQNSPLHF. The CDR3 DNA sequence: TGTGCCAGCAGCCAGAATTCACCCCTCCACTTT.

This clone was recorded only once. The chain carries TRBV18 and TRBJ1-2; D remains unclear. This CDR3 spans 14 amino acids. The germline gives CDR1 KGHSH, CDR2 LQKENI. The germline V and J ends were trimmed by 2 bases and 2 bases, with 9 bases remaining between them. The CDR3 sequence is CASSPYTENYGYTF. CDR3 in DNA: TGTGCCAGCTCACCATACACGGAGAACTATGGCTACACCTTC.

The V and J genes are TRBV7-2 and TRBJ2-7, with TRBD2 identical over 9 bases. Trimming removed 5 bases from V and 7 bases from J; junction bases left unmatched: 6. This CDR3 has 13 residues. CDR1 is SGHTA and CDR2 is FQGNSA in the germline V gene. In DNA form, the CDR3 reads TGTGCCAGCAGCCCAGCCGCGGGAGGGGAGCAGTACTTC. It specifies CASSPAAGGEQYF. The full variable domain, rest sourced from reference TRBV7-2 and TRBJ2-7, is GAGVSQSPSNKVTEKGKDVELRCDPISGHTALYWYRQSLGQGLEFLIYFQGNSAPDKSGLPSDRFSAERTGGSVSTLTIQRTQQEDSAVYLCASSPAAGGEQYFGPGTRLTVT.

This clone was seen just once. The chain couples TRBV5-8 to TRBJ2-3, with TRBD2 matching over 13 bases. The CDR3 contains 17 residues. J was trimmed by 7 bases and V by 10 bases; bases with no gene match: 18. The V gene's germline CDR1 is SGHTS and CDR2 YDEGEE. The chain's CDR3 is CAAKPGLAGRHIYTQYF. The CDR3 DNA follows: TGTGCCGCAAAGCCGGGACTAGCGGGAAGACACATATATACGCAGTATTTT.

The rearrangement joins TRBV5-1 to TRBJ2-7; 14 bases align to TRBD2. CDR3 length equals 16 residues. Germline V gene sequence: CDR1 SGHRS, CDR2 YFSETQ. V lost 3 bases to trimming and J lost 4 bases; unmatched junction nucleotides: 6. CDR3 sequence reads: CASSSGTSGSVYEQYF. In nucleotides, the CDR3 is TGCGCCAGCAGCTCAGGGACTAGCGGGAGTGTATACGAGCAGTACTTC.

The V gene is TRBV2, the J gene TRBJ1-2, with TRBD1 matching 7 bases. This CDR3 has 12 amino acids. The germline V gene has CDR1 SNHLY and CDR2 FYNNEI. V lost 6 bases, J lost 8 bases, and 6 bases stayed unmatched. CDR3 amino acids: CASRTGLEGYTF. For the CDR3, the DNA is TGTGCCAGCAGGACAGGGCTGGAAGGCTACACCTTC.

The CDR3 spells CASSLELGHQSEAFF. CDR3 DNA sequence: TGTGCCAGCAGCTTAGAGTTGGGACACCAAAGTGAAGCTTTCTTT. The chain uses TRBV7-9 and TRBJ1-1; tentatively, D is TRBD1 (6 bases). The germline CDR1 and CDR2 sequences are SEHNR and FQNEAQ (reference sequence). The CDR3 consists of 15 residues. The germline V and J ends were trimmed by 1 base and 7 bases, with 16 bases remaining between them.

The CDR3 nucleotides are TGTGCCAGCAGCCGGACTAGCCTGAGCTCCTACAATGAGCAGTTCTTC. It codes for CASSRTSLSSYNEQFF. The V gene is TRBV14, the J gene TRBJ2-1; TRBD2 matches at 8 bases. The CDR3 totals 16 residues. The trim removed 4 bases at V and 0 bases at J, leaving 5 bases unmatched. Looked up from germline, CDR1 is SGHDN and CDR2 is FVKESK.

The J gene is TRBJ2-1, the V gene TRBV25-1, with 8 positions matching TRBD1. This CDR3 comprises 14 residues. Germline V gene data show CDR1 as MGHDK and CDR2 as SYGVNS. The trim removed 2 bases at V and 9 bases at J, leaving 6 bases unmatched. CDR3 in amino acids: CASSEGQGWGEQFF. The CDR3, as DNA: TGTGCCAGCAGTGAAGGACAGGGCTGGGGTGAGCAGTTCTTC.

This chain links TRBV4-1 with TRBJ1-3; D is unclear. The V gene's germline CDR1 is MGHRA and CDR2 YSYEKL. CDR3 length: 13 residues. V dropped 0 bases and J dropped 5 bases, with 5 bases sitting between them. The DNA of the CDR3 is TGCGCCAGCAGCCAAGATCGTAGAAACACCATATATTTT. This sequence encodes CASSQDRRNTIYF.

The V call is TRBV19, the J call TRBJ2-2, with D unclear. V shed 3 bases and J shed 4 bases, with 9 bases lying between them. The V gene's germline CDR1 is LNHDA and CDR2 SQIVND (reference sequence). The CDR3 spans 14 residues. The CDR3: CASSMHTATGELFF. CDR3 DNA: TGTGCCAGTAGTATGCACACCGCCACCGGGGAGCTGTTTTTT.

The J gene is TRBJ2-3, the V gene TRBV4-2; 9 bases match TRBD2. The CDR3 length is 17 residues. Germline V gene sequence: CDR1 LGHNA, CDR2 YNFKEQ. V shed 4 bases and J 2 bases; nucleotides not matched to a gene: 10. This chain's CDR3 is CASSRQKTSGVTDTQYF. CDR3 bases: TGTGCCAGCAGCCGACAGAAGACTAGCGGAGTCACAGATACGCAGTATTTT.

This sequence joins TRBV2 and TRBJ2-5, with TRBD2 identical over 13 bases. The CDR3 contains 16 residues. Germline CDR1 and CDR2: SNHLY and FYNNEI. V shed 5 bases, J shed 4 bases, and the junction held 7 bases outside the gene matches. The CDR3 loop reads CASSKGLAGASETQYF. The CDR3 nucleotides read TGTGCCAGCAGTAAAGGACTAGCGGGAGCGTCAGAGACCCAGTACTTC.

This chain connects TRBV5-6 to TRBJ1-2; D is uncertain. The CDR3 totals 14 residues. CDR1 and CDR2 (germline): SGHDT, YYEEEE. Trimming removed 0 bases at V and 6 bases at J, with 12 bases between. The CDR3 DNA follows: TGTGCCAGCAGCTTGGGGACTGACCTTAATGGCTACACCTTC. Translating gives CASSLGTDLNGYTF.

The genes are TRBV6-6 and TRBJ2-7; D ambiguous. Germline CDR1 MNHNY, CDR2 SVGAGI (reference sequence). Trimming took 2 bases from V and 7 from J, leaving 12 bases between them. The CDR3 loop spans 13 amino acids. DNA for the CDR3: TGTGCCAGCAGTTACGCGAAATTGACAGAGCAGTACTTC. Its translation is CASSYAKLTEQYF.

V gene TRBV9 combines with J gene TRBJ1-2; a weak D match, TRBD1 (6 bases). Germline CDR1 reads SGDLS; CDR2 reads YYNGEE. The CDR3 totals 15 residues. Trimming pared 4 bases from V and 2 bases from J, leaving 15 bases between. DNA of the CDR3: TGTGCCAGCAGCTCCGGGGGCAAACGGAACTATGGCTACACCTTC. This sequence encodes CASSSGGKRNYGYTF.